The 23 T cell receptor beta chains given below trace back to one sample, sequenced in a study of T cell repertoires in cytomegalovirus infection. TCRdb called the reads again in MiXCR, with one record for every CDR3 protein. The sample yields about 210,000 distinct CDR3 sequences, around 6.4% seen once. The specimen was PBMCs. The receptors come from a human donor in good health (CMV status not recorded). Some clones in this sample may be carry-over from other donors' samples.

This clonotype has at least ten counts. This chain joins TRBV20-1 and TRBJ2-3, with D uncertain. Deletions cut 8 bases from V and 3 bases from J, with 6 bases between. The V gene's germline CDR1 is DFQATT and CDR2 SNEGSKA (reference sequence). This CDR3 spans 10 amino acids. CDR3 region: CSPLTDTQYF. As DNA, the CDR3 is TGCAGTCCTTTAACAGATACGCAGTATTTT.

The genes are TRBV9 and TRBJ2-2; TRBD1 matches at 12 bases. V was clipped by 4 bases and J by 4 bases; unmatched bases: 17. In germline, CDR1 is SGDLS, CDR2 YYNGEE. The CDR3 is made up of 20 amino acids. CDR3 in amino acids: CASSTPTGTGGVGFTGELFF. In nucleotides, the CDR3 is TGTGCCAGCAGCACCCCCACCGGGACAGGGGGCGTCGGCTTCACCGGGGAGCTGTTTTTT.

This clonotype was seen repeatedly, ten times or more. The V and J genes are TRBV30 and TRBJ1-5; weak D call: TRBD1 (6 bases). V lost 3 bases, J lost 5 bases, and 17 bases lay in between. The CDR3 length is 15 residues. CDR1 is GTSNPN, CDR2 SVGIG, per germline (reference sequence). For the CDR3, the DNA is TGTGCCTGGAGCAAGGGGGACGATCCATATCAGCCCCAGCATTTT. Its protein product is CAWSKGDDPYQPQHF.

This clonotype was detected many times. V gene TRBV20-1 combines with J gene TRBJ1-2, with D possibly being TRBD1 (5 bases). V was clipped by 6 bases and J by 5 bases, with 22 bases between them. The V gene's germline CDR1 is DFQATT and CDR2 SNEGSKA (reference sequence). The CDR3 is 15 residues long. The chain's CDR3 is CSATGGGGLVYGYTF. As DNA, the CDR3 is TGCAGTGCCACCGGGGGGGGAGGCCTCGTTTATGGCTACACCTTC.

The sample holds a few counts of this clonotype. This chain connects TRBV12-3 or TRBV12-4 to TRBJ2-1, with 7 positions matching TRBD2. The CDR3 loop spans 14 amino acids. V lost 3 bases, J lost 7 bases, and 6 bases stayed unmatched. CDR3 residues: CASSFGREKNEQFF. DNA for the CDR3: TGTGCCAGCAGTTTTGGGCGGGAGAAGAATGAGCAGTTCTTC.

This clonotype occurred many times. This sequence joins TRBV6-2 or TRBV6-3 and TRBJ1-2; TRBD1 matches at 7 bases. Germline assignment: CDR1 MNHEY and CDR2 SVGEGT. The CDR3 totals 13 residues. V was pared by 8 bases and J by 4 bases, with 7 bases of the junction left unmatched. CDR3 DNA: TGTGCCAGCGGGACAGCATCCCCCTATGGCTACACCTTC. Translated, it gives CASGTASPYGYTF.

This clonotype was seen at least ten times. V and J are TRBV4-3 and TRBJ2-5, with D perhaps TRBD1 or TRBD2 (6 bases each). V lost 0 bases to trimming and J lost 0 bases, with 8 bases between them. The CDR3 extends over 15 amino acids. Germline CDR1 reads LGHNA; CDR2 reads YSLEER. For the CDR3, the DNA is TGCGCCAGCAGCCAAGATGGGGGGCACCAAGAGACCCAGTACTTC. Translated, it gives CASSQDGGHQETQYF.

At least ten counts were recorded for this clonotype. V and J are TRBV28 and TRBJ1-1; 9 bases agree with TRBD1. This CDR3 region has 16 residues. Germline V gene sequence: CDR1 MDHEN, CDR2 SYDVKM. The J segment lost 0 bases and the V segment lost 7 bases, leaving 9 bases of the junction unmatched. This CDR3 is CASISSGTGMNTEAFF. For the CDR3, the DNA is TGTGCCAGCATCTCATCGGGGACAGGGATGAACACTGAAGCTTTCTTT.

Many counts were recorded for this clonotype. The chain links TRBV7-9 to TRBJ2-1; D is uncertain. The CDR3 has 10 residues. V lost 5 bases, J lost 5 bases, and 1 base lay in between. Germline loops: CDR1 SEHNR, CDR2 FQNEAQ (reference sequence). The CDR3: CASSHNEQFF. CDR3 sequence (DNA): TGTGCCAGCAGCCACAATGAGCAGTTCTTC.

The table lists this clonotype with many counts. The chain links TRBV30 to TRBJ1-1; D not certain. V was pared by 2 bases and J by 4 bases, with 14 bases between. The germline V gene encodes CDR1 GTSNPN and CDR2 SVGIG (reference sequence). The CDR3 has 14 amino acids. The CDR3 DNA follows: TGTGCCTGGAGTCTTACCGCTTGGGGCACTGAAGCTTTCTTT. It specifies CAWSLTAWGTEAFF.

Many counts were recorded for this clonotype. The V gene is TRBV6-2 or TRBV6-3, the J gene TRBJ1-5; a possible D gene is TRBD1 (5 bases). CDR1 MNHEY and CDR2 SVGEGT come from the germline V gene. The CDR3 extends over 16 amino acids. V was clipped by 5 bases and J by 5 bases, with 19 bases between them. The CDR3 nucleotides are TGTGCCAGCAGTCGCTTCTTCGGGGCGGGGGATCAGCCCCAGCATTTT. Its protein is CASSRFFGAGDQPQHF.

This clonotype has ten or more counts. This rearrangement joins TRBV7-2 to TRBJ2-2; D is ambiguous. Germline V gene lookup returns CDR1 SGHTA and CDR2 FQGNSA. The CDR3 totals 17 residues. V gave up 5 bases and J gave up 5 bases, with 21 bases separating them. The CDR3 region has the DNA TGTGCCAGCAGCCCCCCGAACGGAGCCCCCTGGACCGGGGAGCTGTTTTTT. Encoded protein: CASSPPNGAPWTGELFF.

Ten or more counts support this clonotype. The rearrangement links TRBV5-1 to TRBJ2-3, with 7 bases fitting TRBD1. Germline V CDR1 and CDR2: SGHRS, YFSETQ. J gave up 4 bases and V 0 bases, and 5 bases lay outside the gene matches. The CDR3 spans 15 residues. The CDR3 region has the DNA TGCGCCAGCAGCTTGGGACAGGGTTTTGCAGATACGCAGTATTTT. It specifies CASSLGQGFADTQYF.

This clonotype was observed at least ten times. This chain connects TRBV12-3 or TRBV12-4 to TRBJ2-1; no clear D gene. The CDR3 contains 12 residues. V shed 3 bases and J shed 5 bases, with 5 bases lying between them. CDR3 nucleotides: TGTGCCAGCAGTTTCCCAAACAATGAGCAGTTCTTC. As protein: CASSFPNNEQFF.

This clonotype showed up many times. The chain recombines TRBV5-1 with TRBJ2-3; TRBD2 agrees at 7 bases. Germline trimming cut 3 bases from V and 0 bases from J; bases unmatched to any gene: 7. This CDR3 comprises 16 residues. Germline CDR1 and CDR2: SGHRS and YFSETQ. CDR3 residues: CASSWTTSDSTDTQYF. DNA for the CDR3: TGCGCCAGCAGCTGGACTACTAGCGATAGCACAGATACGCAGTATTTT.

This clonotype was detected ten times or more. The V and J genes are TRBV12-3 or TRBV12-4 and TRBJ2-4, with D tentatively TRBD1 or TRBD2 (5 bases each). CDR3 length equals 14 residues. V was cut by 7 bases and J by 4 bases, with 14 bases left in between. The CDR3: CASTTTAAKNIQYF. The CDR3 DNA is TGTGCCAGCACTACGACAGCGGCTAAAAACATTCAGTACTTC.

This clonotype was picked up many times. The chain links TRBV7-2 to TRBJ2-1, with 8 nucleotides matching TRBD2. This CDR3 comprises 15 residues. The trim removed 7 bases at V and 2 bases at J, leaving 7 bases unmatched. The germline gives CDR1 SGHTA, CDR2 FQGNSA. The chain's CDR3 is CASTTLAGTYNEQFF. The CDR3 DNA reads TGTGCCAGCACCACTCTAGCGGGTACCTACAATGAGCAGTTCTTC.

This clonotype was recorded at least ten times. The gene calls are TRBV30 and TRBJ2-7; 8 bases align to TRBD1. CDR3 length: 15 residues. J gave up 6 bases and V 5 bases, and 15 bases lay outside the gene matches. Germline V gene lookup returns CDR1 GTSNPN and CDR2 SVGIG (reference sequence). The CDR3 here is CAWVTVDRAGIEQYF. The DNA of the CDR3 is TGTGCCTGGGTGACCGTGGACAGGGCGGGAATCGAGCAGTACTTC.

This clonotype came up many times. The chain recombines TRBV5-1 with TRBJ2-3, with D hard to call. From germline, CDR1 is SGHRS and CDR2 YFSETQ. Trimming removed 4 bases from V and 0 bases from J, with 3 bases in between. The CDR3 is made up of 12 amino acids. CDR3 sequence: CASSISTDTQYF. CDR3 bases: TGCGCCAGCAGCATTAGCACAGATACGCAGTATTTT.

This clonotype was seen repeatedly, ten times or more. This chain's CDR3 is CSVARGDPNTQYF. DNA for the CDR3: TGCAGCGTAGCGCGGGGGGACCCCAATACGCAGTATTTT. The rearrangement joins TRBV29-1 to TRBJ2-3; 8 bases agree with TRBD2. The CDR3 loop spans 13 amino acids. The germline V gene has CDR1 SQVTM and CDR2 ANQGSEA. Unmatched junction bases numbered 9, after V lost 6 bases and J lost 7 bases.

The chain has TRBV5-6 and TRBJ1-6; 9 positions match TRBD1. Per germline, CDR1 SGHDT and CDR2 YYEEEE. The CDR3 loop spans 14 amino acids. With V trimmed by 5 bases and J by 6 bases, 3 bases remained unmatched. The CDR3 DNA sequence: TGTGCCAGCAGGCGGGACAGGGTTAATTCACCCCTCCACTTT. As protein: CASRRDRVNSPLHF. The whole variable domain, remainder taken from reference TRBV5-6 and TRBJ1-6, is DAGVTQSPTHLIKTRGQQVTLRCSPKSGHDTVSWYQQALGQGPQFIFQYYEEEERQRGNFPDRFSGHQFPNYSSELNVNALLLGDSALYLCASRRDRVNSPLHFGNGTRLTVT.

This clonotype has at least ten counts. The chain joins TRBV14 to TRBJ2-7; D is uncertain. Germline-derived CDR1 and CDR2 are SGHDN and FVKESK. The CDR3 length is 13 residues. V lost 4 bases, J lost 4 bases, and 11 bases lay in between. The CDR3 DNA is TGTGCCAGCAGCCCGGCGGACGGATACGAGCAGTACTTC. Protein product: CASSPADGYEQYF.

This clonotype was counted many times. This rearrangement joins TRBV20-1 to TRBJ1-4; 7 positions agree with TRBD1. The CDR3 has 14 residues. V trimming: 3 bases; J trimming: 7 bases; junction bases outside the gene matches: 8. CDR1 DFQATT and CDR2 SNEGSKA come from the germline V gene (reference sequence). This CDR3 reads CSAREQGLGEKLFF. The CDR3 region has the DNA TGCAGTGCTAGGGAACAGGGGTTGGGTGAAAAACTGTTTTTT.